Each of the 13 T cell receptor beta chains below was sequenced from the same sample in a study of CD8 T cells in Susac syndrome. Reverse transcription used roughly 0.5 to 1 ug RNA and random hexamers. TCRdb re-analysed the immunoSEQ multiplex PCR reads in MiXCR, keeping a single row per CDR3 protein. The sample has about 71,000 distinct CDR3 sequences; 90% to 95% are singletons. What was sequenced was CD4+ T cells from PBMCs. These receptors all come from a human donor with Susac syndrome.

In this sample, this clonotype turned up once. The rearrangement uses TRBV9 and TRBJ1-6, with D perhaps TRBD1 (5 bases). There are 16 residues in the CDR3. V was cut by 0 bases and J by 4 bases, with 11 bases left in between. Germline assignment: CDR1 SGDLS and CDR2 YYNGEE. The CDR3 loop reads CASSVAGSGYNSPLHF. In nucleotides, the CDR3 is TGTGCCAGCAGCGTAGCAGGGTCGGGTTATAATTCACCCCTCCACTTT.

The chain uses TRBV20-1 and TRBJ1-3; D perhaps matches TRBD1 (5 bases). Trimming stripped 2 bases from V and 0 bases from J, with 8 bases between. CDR3 length: 14 residues. Per germline, CDR1 DFQATT and CDR2 SNEGSKA (reference sequence). This CDR3 reads CSARQGSSGNTIYF. The CDR3 coding sequence is TGCAGTGCTAGACAGGGAAGCTCTGGAAACACCATATATTTT.

The CDR3 DNA follows: TGTGCCAGCACCCCAGGGCTGAGCACAGATACGCAGTATTTT. Translation: CASTPGLSTDTQYF. V usage is TRBV7-3 and J usage is TRBJ2-3; TRBD1 is a possible D gene (5 bases). V was trimmed by 7 bases and J by 0 bases, leaving 11 bases between them. CDR3 length equals 14 residues. Germline CDR1 is SGHTA and CDR2 is FQGTGA.

CDR3 sequence: CASSPDRPSNQPQHF. The DNA for the CDR3 is TGTGCCAGCAGCCCCGACAGGCCCAGCAATCAGCCCCAGCATTTT. V gene TRBV7-2 combines with J gene TRBJ1-5, with D perhaps matching TRBD1 (6 bases). The germline V and J ends were trimmed by 5 bases and 1 base, with 12 bases remaining between them. Germline V gene lookup returns CDR1 SGHTA and CDR2 FQGNSA. The CDR3 contains 15 residues.

The chain carries TRBV7-2 and TRBJ2-1; TRBD1 matches 8 bases. The CDR3 is made up of 13 amino acids. J lost 10 bases, V lost 6 bases, and 8 bases had no gene match. Germline loops: CDR1 SGHTA, CDR2 FQGNSA. For the CDR3, the DNA is TGTGCCAGCAGTCCGGACAGGGCTCGGGAGCAGTTCTTC. Its translation is CASSPDRAREQFF. The variable domain in full, completed from reference TRBV7-2 and TRBJ2-1, reads GAGVSQSPSNKVTEKGKDVELRCDPISGHTALYWYRQSLGQGLEFLIYFQGNSAPDKSGLPSDRFSAERTGGSVSTLTIQRTQQEDSAVYLCASSPDRAREQFFGPGTRLTVL.

Only a few counts were recorded for this clonotype. The chain's CDR3 is CASSLENRVDTGELFF. DNA for the CDR3: TGTGCCAGCAGCTTAGAAAACAGGGTGGACACCGGGGAGCTGTTTTTT. The gene calls are TRBV11-3 and TRBJ2-2; possibly TRBD1 for D (6 bases). V lost 0 bases to trimming and J lost 3 bases, with 11 bases between them. In germline, CDR1 is SGHNT, CDR2 YENEEA. The CDR3 runs 16 residues.

The chain carries TRBV4-1 and TRBJ2-5, with D perhaps TRBD1 or TRBD2 (5 bases each). This CDR3 spans 17 amino acids. Germline CDR1 and CDR2: MGHRA and YSYEKL. V lost 2 bases to trimming and J lost 2 bases, with 18 bases between them. CDR3 nucleotides: TGCGCCAGCAGCCAATTTAAGGGGCGGAGAGGGCAAGAGACCCAGTACTTC. As protein: CASSQFKGRRGQETQYF.

The genes are TRBV6-6 and TRBJ1-1; D is undetermined. The ends were cut back, 8 bases at V and 5 bases at J, with 9 bases in the middle. Germline CDR1 MNHNY, CDR2 SVGAGI (reference sequence). The CDR3 runs 11 residues. CDR3 region: CASGQWTEAFF. DNA of the CDR3: TGTGCCAGCGGGCAGTGGACTGAAGCTTTCTTT.

The gene calls are TRBV5-1 and TRBJ2-7, with D perhaps TRBD2 (5 bases). V was trimmed by 0 bases and J by 7 bases, leaving 17 bases between them. In germline, CDR1 is SGHRS, CDR2 YFSETQ. The length of the CDR3 is 15 residues. CDR3 loop: CASSLVVDPTGEQYF. CDR3 in DNA: TGCGCCAGCAGCTTGGTCGTAGACCCCACGGGGGAGCAGTACTTC.

The chain links TRBV6-5 to TRBJ2-7; D not certain. This CDR3 region has 13 residues. V was pared by 7 bases and J by 1 base, with 11 bases between. Germline loops: CDR1 MNHEY, CDR2 SVGAGI. For the CDR3, the DNA is TGTGCCAGCACCGAACATTGGTCCTACGAGCAGTACTTC. Residues: CASTEHWSYEQYF.

The V gene is TRBV28, the J gene TRBJ2-5; D possibly corresponds to TRBD2 (7 bases). The ends were cut back, 8 bases at V and 2 bases at J, with 15 bases in the middle. CDR3 length: 14 amino acids. Germline CDR1 and CDR2: MDHEN and SYDVKM. This CDR3 is CASGGGPAQETQYF. CDR3 bases: TGTGCCAGCGGGGGGGGGCCGGCACAAGAGACCCAGTACTTC. Full variable domain (rest looked up from reference TRBV28 and TRBJ2-5): DVKVTQSSRYLVKRTGEKVFLECVQDMDHENMFWYRQDPGLGLRLIYFSYDVKMKEKGDIPEGYSVSREKKERFSLILESASTNQTSMYLCASGGGPAQETQYFGPGTRLLVL.

The chain carries TRBV29-1 and TRBJ1-5, with 7 positions matching TRBD1. Per the germline V gene, CDR1 is SQVTM and CDR2 is ANQGSEA. The V segment lost 6 bases and the J segment 4 bases; nucleotides outside the gene matches: 6. The CDR3 runs to 13 residues. The CDR3 DNA follows: TGCAGCGTGGGGGAACAGGGGAATCAGCCCCAGCATTTT. Protein product: CSVGEQGNQPQHF.

The chain employs TRBV6-5 and TRBJ1-2; the D is unclear. The germline V gene encodes CDR1 MNHEY and CDR2 SVGAGI. V lost 6 bases and J 0 bases, leaving 14 bases between the germline ends. This CDR3 has 15 residues. CDR3 sequence (DNA): TGTGCCAGCAGAGTTCGACGGAGTACTAACTATGGCTACACCTTC. As protein: CASRVRRSTNYGYTF.